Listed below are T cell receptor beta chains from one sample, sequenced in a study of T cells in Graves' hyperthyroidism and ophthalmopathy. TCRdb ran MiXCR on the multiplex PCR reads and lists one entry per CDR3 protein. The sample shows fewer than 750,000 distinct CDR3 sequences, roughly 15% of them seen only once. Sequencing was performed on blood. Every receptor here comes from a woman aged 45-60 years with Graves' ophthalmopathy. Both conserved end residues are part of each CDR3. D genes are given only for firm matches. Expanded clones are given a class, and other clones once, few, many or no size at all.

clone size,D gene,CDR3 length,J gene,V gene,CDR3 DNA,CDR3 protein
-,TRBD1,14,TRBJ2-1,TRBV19,TGTGCCAGTGGGCCGGGACAGGGATTCAATGAGCAGTTCTTC,CASGPGQGFNEQFF
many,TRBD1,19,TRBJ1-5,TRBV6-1,TGTGCCAGCAGTGAAATTATTCGACAGGGATTGTTTGGGGATCAGCCCCAGCATTTT,CASSEIIRQGLFGDQPQHF
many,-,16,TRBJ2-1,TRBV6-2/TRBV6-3,TGTGCCAGCAGTTGGCCTAGTCCCCTCTCCTACAATGAGCAGTTCTTC,CASSWPSPLSYNEQFF
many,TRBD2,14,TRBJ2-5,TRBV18,TGTGCCAGCTCACGTAGCGGGAGCGATGAGACCCAGTACTTC,CASSRSGSDETQYF
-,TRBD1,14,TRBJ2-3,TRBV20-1,TGCAGTGCTAGGACAGGGACCAGCACAGATACGCAGTATTTT,CSARTGTSTDTQYF
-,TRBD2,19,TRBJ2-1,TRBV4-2,TGTGCCAGCAGCCAAGTGACTAGCGGGAGAGGCGGGCCCTACAATGAGCAGTTCTTC,CASSQVTSGRGGPYNEQFF
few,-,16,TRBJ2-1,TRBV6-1,TGTGCCAGCAGTGAATATTGGGGCAACTCCTACAATGAGCAGTTCTTC,CASSEYWGNSYNEQFF
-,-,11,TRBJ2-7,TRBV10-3,TGTGCCATCAGTGACAGGGCCGAGCAGTACTTC,CAISDRAEQYF
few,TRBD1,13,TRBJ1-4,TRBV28,TGTGCCACCCGGGACAGATCTAATGAAAAACTGTTTTTT,CATRDRSNEKLFF
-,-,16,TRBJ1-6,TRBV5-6,TGTGCCAGCAGCTTGAGACAGCCTTTCGGATATTCACCCCTCCACTTT,CASSLRQPFGYSPLHF
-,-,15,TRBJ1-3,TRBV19,TGTGCCAGTAGCCGGACCCAGACCCTGGGAAACACCATATATTTT,CASSRTQTLGNTIYF
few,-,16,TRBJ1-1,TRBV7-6,TGTGCCAGCAGGTTAAGAGAGGGAATCTTGAACACTGAAGCTTTCTTT,CASRLREGILNTEAFF
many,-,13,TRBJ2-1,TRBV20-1,TGCAGTGCTGTAAGACCAGTTTACAATGAGCAGTTCTTC,CSAVRPVYNEQFF
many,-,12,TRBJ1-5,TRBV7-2,TGTGCCAGCAGCTTAGGATTTGCTCCCCAGCATTTT,CASSLGFAPQHF
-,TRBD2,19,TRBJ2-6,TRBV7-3,TGTGCCAGCAGCTTATTTGCTCTAGCGGGTAACTCTGGGGCCAACGTCCTGACTTTC,CASSLFALAGNSGANVLTF
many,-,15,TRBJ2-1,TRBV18,TGTGCCAGCTCACCAGAACAGGAACCCTACAATGAGCAGTTCTTC,CASSPEQEPYNEQFF
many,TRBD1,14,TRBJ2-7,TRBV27,TGTGCCAGCAGTTTTCGGGACAGGGCTGGGGAGCAGTACTTC,CASSFRDRAGEQYF
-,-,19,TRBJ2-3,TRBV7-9,TGTGCCAGCAGCTTAGTTGTGGCGGCGATACTAGGGGGAACAGATACGCAGTATTTT,CASSLVVAAILGGTDTQYF
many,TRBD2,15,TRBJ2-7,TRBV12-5,TGTGCTAGTGGTTTGTTGCTAGCGGCAAACTACGAGCAGTACTTC,CASGLLLAANYEQYF
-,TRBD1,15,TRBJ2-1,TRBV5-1,TGCGCCAGCAGCTTTACCTGGACAGGGGGCAATGAGCAGTTCTTC,CASSFTWTGGNEQFF
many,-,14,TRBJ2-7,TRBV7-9,TGTGCCAGCAGCCTTCTAGACACCTTTTACGAGCAGTACTTC,CASSLLDTFYEQYF
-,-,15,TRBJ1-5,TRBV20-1,TGCAGTGCTAGTCCCCGGACAAAAACATATCAGCCCCAGCATTTT,CSASPRTKTYQPQHF